This T cell receptor beta chain was sequenced for a study of T cell repertoires in cytomegalovirus infection. Overall study: Public TCR beta signatures indicated both CMV infection and matching HLA type.

General study findings and limits: Accumulated public TCR beta family frequency recognized individuals carrying CMV together with the relevant HLA.

CDR1 is SGHAT, CDR2 FQNNGV, per germline. This CDR3 contains 14 residues. V lost 6 bases, J lost 6 bases, and 18 bases lay in between. MiXCR was run by TCRdb on the reads, yielding one entry per CDR3 protein. This table holds 90,000 to 120,000 distinct CDR3 sequences, under 25% found once. This clonotype was observed at least ten times. Antigen specificity is unknown. The chain joins TRBV11-2 to TRBJ2-7; D is uncertain. Sequenced input: CD8+ T cells from PBMCs. The TCR originated in a human donor in good health (CMV status not recorded). Some clones in this sample may be carry-over from other donors' samples. CDR3 nucleotide sequence: TGTGCCAGCAGTCCGCTACCCGAAGGGCGCGAGCAGTACTTC. It translates to CASSPLPEGREQYF.